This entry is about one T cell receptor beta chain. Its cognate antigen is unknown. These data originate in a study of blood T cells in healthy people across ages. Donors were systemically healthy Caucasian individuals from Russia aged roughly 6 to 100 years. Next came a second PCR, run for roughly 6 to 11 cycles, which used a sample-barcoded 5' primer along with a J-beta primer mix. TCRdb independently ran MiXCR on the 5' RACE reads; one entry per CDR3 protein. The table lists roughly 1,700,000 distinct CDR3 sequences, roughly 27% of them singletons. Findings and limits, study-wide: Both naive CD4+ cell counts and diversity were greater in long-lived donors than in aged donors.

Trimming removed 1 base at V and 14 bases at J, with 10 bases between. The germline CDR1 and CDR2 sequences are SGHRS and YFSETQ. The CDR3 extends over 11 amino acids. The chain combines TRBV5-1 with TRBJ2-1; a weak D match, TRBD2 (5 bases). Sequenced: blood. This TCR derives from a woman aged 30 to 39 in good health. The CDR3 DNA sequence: TGCGCCAGCAGCTTGAGCCAGGAGGAGTTCTTC. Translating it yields CASSLSQEEFF.